These 26 T cell receptor beta chains came from one sample sequenced in a study of shared clonotypes between healthy human individuals. TCRdb's copy holds only in-frame clones and misses some; the assay was immunoSEQ multiplex PCR. This sample has under 2.5 million clones, with less than 95% found just once. The sample taken for sequencing was naive CD4+ T cells from PBMCs. Regarding subset: CD45RA+ positively selected. These receptor sequences come from a man between 18 and 29 years old in good health. Some clones in this sample may be carry-over from other donors' samples.

The V gene is TRBV5-8, the J gene TRBJ1-3; D is undetermined. V lost 6 bases and J lost 0, with 13 bases in between. Germline lookup yields CDR1 SGHTS and CDR2 YDEGEE. CDR3 length equals 15 residues. The CDR3 nucleotides are TGTGCCAGCAATGCCCGGGCCTCCTCTGGAAACACCATATATTTT. Encoded protein: CASNARASSGNTIYF.

V gene TRBV15 combines with J gene TRBJ1-1; D is undetermined. V was trimmed by 0 bases and J by 11 bases, leaving 10 bases between them. The CDR3 contains 12 residues. CDR1 and CDR2 from the germline V gene are LNHNV and YYDKDF (reference sequence). Here the CDR3 DNA reads TGTGCCACCAGCAGAGATTCGGCTCGGGCTTTCTTT. Its translation: CATSRDSARAFF.

J is TRBJ1-3 and V is TRBV11-2; the D gene is possibly TRBD1 (5 bases). Germline V lookup: CDR1 SGHAT, CDR2 FQNNGV. The CDR3 runs 13 residues. Trimming took off 5 bases at V and 4 bases at J, with 9 bases between the two ends. The CDR3 sequence: CASSPRGGNTIYF. CDR3 bases: TGTGCCAGCAGCCCGCGGGGGGGAAACACCATATATTTT.

The chain couples TRBV9 to TRBJ2-7; D may be TRBD2 (6 bases). Germline assignment: CDR1 SGDLS and CDR2 YYNGEE. Trimming took off 3 bases at V and 5 bases at J, with 18 bases between the two ends. This CDR3 is 15 amino acids long. The CDR3 coding sequence is TGTGCCAGCAGCGCCCGGGACTTCCAAATAGACGAGCAGTACTTC. Amino acids: CASSARDFQIDEQYF. The full variable domain, with the rest looked up from reference TRBV9 and TRBJ2-7, is DSGVTQTPKHLITATGQRVTLRCSPRSGDLSVYWYQQSLDQGLQFLIQYYNGEERAKGNILERFSAQQFPDLHSELNLSSLELGDSALYFCASSARDFQIDEQYFGPGTRLTVT.

About this clone itself: The junction and the germline gene differ at one end; a read error may be behind it. The chain combines TRBV5-1 with TRBJ2-2; 9 bases agree with TRBD1. Germline CDR1 SGHRS, CDR2 YFSETQ. The CDR3 is made up of 16 amino acids. DNA for the CDR3: TGCGCCAGCAGCGTCCCAAGGACAGGGGACACCGGGGAGTTGTTTTTT. Its protein product is CASSVPRTGDTGELFF.

The gene calls are TRBV9 and TRBJ1-5; D is possibly TRBD1 (6 bases). With 0 bases removed from V and 6 bases from J, the gap between germline ends came to 13 bases. There are 15 residues in the CDR3. Germline V gives CDR1 SGDLS, CDR2 YYNGEE. The CDR3 protein is CASSVGTGFGQPQHF. For the CDR3, the DNA is TGTGCCAGCAGCGTAGGAACAGGGTTCGGTCAGCCCCAGCATTTT.

This chain uses TRBV29-1 with TRBJ2-1; 8 bases line up with TRBD1. The CDR3 has 12 residues. Losses at the gene ends were 7 bases for V and 9 bases for J; bases not matched to a gene: 8. The germline gives CDR1 SQVTM, CDR2 ANQGSEA. In DNA, the CDR3 is TGCAGCGCCTCAGAACAGGGGGGTGAGCAGTTCTTC. Translation gives CSASEQGGEQFF.

About this clone itself: Different DNA sequences within this sample yield the same CDR3. The chain employs TRBV7-9 and TRBJ1-3; D ambiguous. With 3 bases removed from V and 4 bases from J, the gap between germline ends came to 4 bases. The CDR3 length is 12 residues. The germline gives CDR1 SEHNR, CDR2 FQNEAQ (reference sequence). The CDR3 is CASSFSGNTIYF. The CDR3 DNA is TGTGCCAGCAGCTTTTCAGGAAACACCATATATTTT.

CDR3 nucleotides: TGCGCCAGCAGCCAATACGTGTGGAGCGGGGGGGATGAGCAGTTCTTC. Its translation is CASSQYVWSGGDEQFF. The genes are TRBV4-3 and TRBJ2-1; TRBD2 matches at 10 bases. Trimming took 2 bases from V and 8 from J; bases not matched to a gene: 9. Germline CDR1 is LGHNA and CDR2 is YSLEER. The CDR3 loop spans 16 amino acids.

This chain joins TRBV15 and TRBJ1-4; perhaps TRBD1 as D (5 bases). The V end was cut by 0 bases, the J end by 8 bases, with 13 bases between. CDR3 length: 15 residues. Germline V lookup: CDR1 LNHNV, CDR2 YYDKDF (reference sequence). CDR3 sequence: CATSRDTPGREKLFF. Written as DNA, the CDR3 is TGTGCCACCAGCAGAGATACTCCGGGACGGGAAAAACTGTTTTTT.

The V and J genes are TRBV5-5 and TRBJ1-1; D ambiguous. In germline, CDR1 is SGHKS, CDR2 YYEKEE (reference sequence). There are 16 residues in the CDR3. The ends were cut back, 2 bases at V and 4 bases at J, with 18 bases in the middle. The CDR3 sequence: CASSLLVVVGSTEAFF. The CDR3 DNA reads as TGTGCCAGCAGCTTACTCGTGGTAGTAGGGAGCACTGAAGCTTTCTTT.

The V gene is TRBV7-2, the J gene TRBJ2-5; TRBD2 might be the D (5 bases). The germline V and J ends were trimmed by 5 bases and 2 bases, with 9 bases remaining between them. Germline lookup yields CDR1 SGHTA and CDR2 FQGNSA. This CDR3 contains 13 residues. DNA for the CDR3: TGTGCCAGCAGCCGGAGGCTTCAAGAGACCCAGTACTTC. It codes for CASSRRLQETQYF.

This clone was detected only once. The chain uses TRBV6-6 and TRBJ2-1, with 9 bases aligning to TRBD1. V shed 5 bases, J shed 3 bases, and the junction held 5 bases outside the gene matches. The CDR3 is 15 amino acids. Per the germline V gene, CDR1 is MNHNY and CDR2 is SVGAGI (reference sequence). The CDR3 is CASSKQGALYNEQFF. The CDR3 coding sequence is TGTGCCAGCAGTAAACAGGGGGCCCTCTACAATGAGCAGTTCTTC.

This chain joins TRBV27 and TRBJ2-3; tentatively, D is TRBD2 (6 bases). V shed 5 bases and J shed 1 base, with 22 bases lying between them. The CDR3 sequence is 18 residues long. Germline CDR1 is MNHEY and CDR2 is SMNVEV (reference sequence). The CDR3 is CASSNRPPRGGGTDTQYF. In DNA, the CDR3 is TGTGCCAGCAGTAATCGGCCCCCGAGGGGCGGGGGCACAGATACGCAGTATTTT.

V is TRBV4-1 and J is TRBJ2-7; the D gene could be TRBD1 or TRBD2 (5 bases each). Germline values: CDR1 MGHRA, CDR2 YSYEKL. CDR3 length: 17 amino acids. With 0 bases removed from V and 5 bases from J, the gap between germline ends came to 20 bases. The CDR3 is CASSQDLAIGAGDEQYF. The CDR3 coding sequence is TGCGCCAGCAGCCAAGATCTGGCGATTGGGGCGGGCGACGAGCAGTACTTC.

The genes are TRBV28 and TRBJ2-1; 16 bases are shared with TRBD2. Germline-derived CDR1 and CDR2 are MDHEN and SYDVKM. This CDR3 has 18 amino acids. V dropped 5 bases and J dropped 10; count of bases not matched to a gene: 14. In DNA form, the CDR3 reads TGTGCCAGCAGTCCCATAACCCCGGGACTAGCGGGAGGGCGGGAGCAGTTCTTC. Amino acid sequence: CASSPITPGLAGGREQFF.

The chain combines TRBV28 with TRBJ1-5; 10 nucleotides line up with TRBD1. This CDR3 spans 16 amino acids. Germline loops: CDR1 MDHEN, CDR2 SYDVKM. Unmatched junction bases numbered 11, after V lost 6 bases and J lost 6 bases. The CDR3, as DNA: TGTGCCAGCAGCCGCACGGACAGGGGGGAGGGTCAGCCCCAGCATTTT. It encodes CASSRTDRGEGQPQHF.

The gene calls are TRBV7-3 and TRBJ1-1; the D gene is possibly TRBD1 (5 bases). CDR3 length equals 13 residues. Germline assignment: CDR1 SGHTA and CDR2 FQGTGA. V lost 4 bases, J lost 3 bases, and 9 bases lay in between. Written as DNA, the CDR3 is TGTGCCAGCAGCTCCAGAGGGGACACTGAAGCTTTCTTT. Its translation is CASSSRGDTEAFF.

Only one count was recorded for this clone. The chain has TRBV29-1 and TRBJ2-1, with TRBD2 matching 11 bases. Trimming cost V 6 bases and J 4 bases; bases outside gene matches: 14. The germline CDR1 and CDR2 sequences are SQVTM and ANQGSEA. The CDR3 extends over 17 amino acids. CDR3 nucleotides: TGCAGCGTCGCCTTAACCCCGGGACTAGCGGTTTACAATGAGCAGTTCTTC. This sequence encodes CSVALTPGLAVYNEQFF.

The chain combines TRBV7-2 with TRBJ2-3; 9 nucleotides align to TRBD1. This CDR3 contains 13 residues. CDR1 is SGHTA, CDR2 FQGNSA, per germline. J gave up 9 bases and V 4 bases, and 5 bases lay outside the gene matches. In nucleotides, the CDR3 is TGTGCCAGCAGCTCCTTTGGACAGGGGACGCAGTATTTT. Translating it yields CASSSFGQGTQYF.

J is TRBJ2-5 and V is TRBV5-1; the D is unclear. The CDR3 is made up of 15 amino acids. The V end lost 0 bases, the J end lost 5 bases, and 14 bases lay between the germline ends. Per germline, CDR1 SGHRS and CDR2 YFSETQ. The CDR3 sequence is CASSLGPRVFETQYF. For the CDR3, the DNA is TGCGCCAGCAGCTTGGGCCCCAGAGTTTTTGAGACCCAGTACTTC.

This clone was counted a few times. The chain joins TRBV30 to TRBJ1-5; perhaps TRBD1 as D (5 bases). This CDR3 comprises 13 residues. V was clipped by 7 bases and J by 3 bases, with 13 bases between them. CDR1 GTSNPN and CDR2 SVGIG come from the germline V gene (reference sequence). This CDR3 is CAFRDGNNQPQHF. In nucleotides, the CDR3 is TGTGCCTTCCGGGACGGAAACAATCAGCCCCAGCATTTT.

The gene calls are TRBV10-3 and TRBJ2-7; weak D call: TRBD2 (6 bases). In germline, CDR1 is ENHRY, CDR2 SYGVKD. The germline V and J ends were trimmed by 8 bases and 0 bases, with 14 bases remaining between them. The CDR3 sequence is 14 residues long. This CDR3 is CAIGVGGSSYEQYF. The CDR3 bases are TGTGCCATCGGTGTTGGAGGGAGCTCCTACGAGCAGTACTTC.

The chain is built from TRBV5-1 and TRBJ2-1, with 7 bases aligning to TRBD1. Germline V gene lookup returns CDR1 SGHRS and CDR2 YFSETQ. The J segment lost 5 bases and the V segment lost 0 bases, leaving 2 bases of the junction unmatched. This CDR3 is built from 14 residues. Here the CDR3 DNA reads TGCGCCAGCAGCTTGGGTGGGACAGACAATGAGCAGTTCTTC. It translates to CASSLGGTDNEQFF.

The rearrangement uses TRBV28 and TRBJ2-7; D possibly corresponds to TRBD1 (6 bases). There are 13 residues in the CDR3. From germline, CDR1 is MDHEN and CDR2 SYDVKM. The V end lost 7 bases, the J end lost 6 bases, and 16 bases lay between the germline ends. CDR3 bases: TGTGCCAGCAAGCAAACAGGGTTATTCGAGCAGTACTTC. This translates into CASKQTGLFEQYF.

This chain links TRBV7-8 with TRBJ2-2; 7 positions match TRBD2. There are 17 residues in the CDR3. Germline CDR1 and CDR2: SGHVS and FQNEAQ. J was trimmed by 2 bases and V by 3 bases; bases with no gene match: 9. The CDR3 spells CASSFLASGANTGELFF. DNA for the CDR3: TGTGCCAGCAGCTTCTTGGCCAGCGGGGCAAACACCGGGGAGCTGTTTTTT.